Each of the 18 T cell receptor beta chains below was sequenced from the same sample in a study of T-cell reconstitution after alpha-beta-depleted transplantation in children. The authors prepared the TCRbeta library with unique molecular identifiers. TCRdb re-derived calls from the PCR reads in MiXCR, one entry per CDR3 protein. The sample carries about a million distinct CDR3 sequences, about 31% recorded once. This sample comprised PBMCs, mostly from graft donor cells, obtained 360 days after TCRalphabeta/CD19-depleted stem cell transplant. The receptor source for this set is a boy in the first two years of life who had a stem cell transplant for SCID, so the T cells may come from the graft donor.

The table lists this clonotype with a few counts. J is TRBJ2-7 and V is TRBV5-5; possibly TRBD2 for D (5 bases). V was shortened by 3 bases and J by 4 bases, with 17 bases between the two germline ends. Germline V gene lookup returns CDR1 SGHKS and CDR2 YYEKEE (reference sequence). The CDR3 is made up of 15 amino acids. In DNA, the CDR3 is TGTGCCAGCAGCTCCGGGGTCCAACCGGAATACGAGCAGTACTTC. Translation: CASSSGVQPEYEQYF.

The gene calls are TRBV5-1 and TRBJ2-5; 11 nucleotides align to TRBD2. CDR1 and CDR2 from the germline V gene are SGHRS and YFSETQ. This CDR3 comprises 15 residues. Losses at the gene ends were 4 bases for V and 2 bases for J; bases not matched to a gene: 4. The CDR3 region has the DNA TGCGCCAGCAGCGTGGGACTAGCGGCTCAAGAGACCCAGTACTTC. Translating gives CASSVGLAAQETQYF.

At least ten counts were recorded for this clonotype. This sequence joins TRBV15 and TRBJ2-3; D may be TRBD1 (6 bases). Trimming pared 8 bases from V and 6 bases from J, leaving 21 bases between. Germline V gene sequence: CDR1 LNHNV, CDR2 YYDKDF (reference sequence). The CDR3 extends over 15 amino acids. The CDR3, as DNA: TGTGCCACCTCCCACGCGAGGGGGAGTGAGGATACGCAGTATTTT. Residues: CATSHARGSEDTQYF.

This clonotype was seen a few times. This sequence joins TRBV6-5 and TRBJ1-1; D is unresolved. Trimming left V 0 bases short and J 0 bases short, with 8 bases between. The CDR3 is made up of 15 amino acids. The germline V gene has CDR1 MNHEY and CDR2 SVGAGI. The CDR3 DNA reads as TGTGCCAGCAGTTACTCGGATAACATGAACACTGAAGCTTTCTTT. It specifies CASSYSDNMNTEAFF.

The rearrangement uses TRBV7-3 and TRBJ2-3; 9 nucleotides line up with TRBD2. V lost 5 bases, J lost 2 bases, and 5 bases stayed unmatched. CDR1 and CDR2 from the germline V gene are SGHTA and FQGTGA. The CDR3 is 15 amino acids. CDR3 loop: CASSRTSGLTDTQYF. The DNA of the CDR3 is TGTGCCAGCAGCCGAACTAGCGGGCTCACAGATACGCAGTATTTT.

The chain uses TRBV29-1 and TRBJ1-4; 10 bases fit TRBD1. Germline CDR1 is SQVTM and CDR2 is ANQGSEA. V lost 5 bases, J lost 8 bases, and 5 bases stayed unmatched. The CDR3 consists of 13 residues. The CDR3 DNA sequence: TGCAGCGTTAGACAGGGGGCTTGGGAAAAACTGTTTTTT. This gives the protein CSVRQGAWEKLFF.

This clonotype was seen a handful of times. The rearrangement links TRBV12-3 or TRBV12-4 to TRBJ2-7; D unclear. The CDR3 has 14 residues. Trimming took 6 bases from V and 0 from J, leaving 12 bases between them. CDR3 amino acids: CASRAGRASYEQYF. The CDR3 bases are TGTGCCAGCAGGGCAGGACGGGCCTCCTACGAGCAGTACTTC.

The chain combines TRBV20-1 with TRBJ2-1; D unclear. V was pared by 3 bases and J by 0 bases, with 9 bases between. Germline values: CDR1 DFQATT, CDR2 SNEGSKA (reference sequence). This CDR3 region has 14 residues. The CDR3 spells CSASYPNSYNEQFF. The DNA for the CDR3 is TGCAGTGCTAGCTACCCTAACTCCTACAATGAGCAGTTCTTC.

This CDR3 is CASTLAGDGNEQFF. The CDR3 nucleotides are TGTGCCAGCACCCTAGCCGGTGACGGGAATGAGCAGTTCTTC. This rearrangement joins TRBV9 to TRBJ2-1; tentative D call: TRBD2 (5 bases). This CDR3 region has 14 residues. Germline lookup yields CDR1 SGDLS and CDR2 YYNGEE. The V end was cut by 6 bases, the J end by 7 bases, with 17 bases between.

The chain has TRBV12-3 or TRBV12-4 and TRBJ1-5; the D is unclear. The CDR3 runs to 13 residues. V gave up 6 bases and J gave up 6 bases, with 12 bases separating them. This CDR3 is CASSPSPTQPQHF. The DNA for the CDR3 is TGTGCCAGCAGCCCAAGTCCCACTCAGCCCCAGCATTTT.

This clonotype was seen a handful of times. The gene calls are TRBV7-9 and TRBJ2-2; 7 bases match TRBD2. Unmatched junction bases numbered 14, after V lost 4 bases and J lost 6 bases. This CDR3 spans 17 amino acids. Germline loops: CDR1 SEHNR, CDR2 FQNEAQ (reference sequence). The CDR3 here is CASSSRDSGEHSGELFF. In DNA form, the CDR3 reads TGTGCCAGCAGCTCCCGAGACAGCGGGGAGCATTCCGGGGAGCTGTTTTTT.

This clonotype turned up a few times. V is TRBV5-1 and J is TRBJ2-1; D is ambiguous. This CDR3 comprises 13 residues. V was shortened by 4 bases and J by 8 bases, with 13 bases between the two germline ends. The germline V gene encodes CDR1 SGHRS and CDR2 YFSETQ. The CDR3 spells CASSHVQQDEQFF. The CDR3 DNA reads as TGCGCCAGCAGCCACGTTCAGCAGGATGAGCAGTTCTTC.

V usage is TRBV20-1 and J usage is TRBJ1-1; a weak D match, TRBD1 (6 bases). This CDR3 has 15 amino acids. Germline V gene lookup returns CDR1 DFQATT and CDR2 SNEGSKA (reference sequence). The V end lost 3 bases, the J end lost 3 bases, and 17 bases lay between the germline ends. The CDR3 bases are TGCAGTGCTAGCCGGGCAGGGGAGTGGGACACTGAAGCTTTCTTT. Its translation: CSASRAGEWDTEAFF.

V usage is TRBV9 and J usage is TRBJ1-1; 7 positions match TRBD1. The CDR3 is 15 amino acids. CDR1 is SGDLS and CDR2 is YYNGEE in the germline V gene. With V trimmed by 4 bases and J by 6 bases, 12 bases remained unmatched. The CDR3 DNA reads as TGTGCCAGCAGCCCGGGACAGTTGGGAATCGCTGAAGCTTTCTTT. This sequence encodes CASSPGQLGIAEAFF.

This clonotype was recorded a few times. The rearrangement joins TRBV7-2 to TRBJ2-1, with 9 bases that match TRBD2. The CDR3 spans 16 residues. Germline assignment: CDR1 SGHTA and CDR2 FQGNSA. Trimming at V came to 5 bases and at J to 6 bases, leaving 11 bases not matched to a gene. In nucleotides, the CDR3 is TGTGCCAGCAGCCATCCTCGGCCTAGCGGGGCCAATGAGCAGTTCTTC. This encodes CASSHPRPSGANEQFF.

The chain uses TRBV7-9 and TRBJ1-6, with D perhaps TRBD1 (6 bases). Looked up from germline, CDR1 is SEHNR and CDR2 is FQNEAQ (reference sequence). The CDR3 is made up of 16 amino acids. Between the trimmed V and J ends, which lost 4 bases and 9 bases, there was a span of 19 bases. This CDR3 is CASSSSTGSVFSPLHF. CDR3 sequence (DNA): TGTGCCAGCAGCTCGTCGACAGGCTCGGTATTTTCACCCCTCCACTTT.

This clonotype occurred a few times. This chain links TRBV24-1 with TRBJ2-1; 15 bases match TRBD2. Looked up from germline, CDR1 is KGHDR and CDR2 is SFDVKD. Trimming removed 0 bases from V and 7 bases from J; junction bases left unmatched: 0. CDR3 length: 16 residues. The CDR3 sequence is CATSDLGTSGGNEQFF. In DNA, the CDR3 is TGTGCCACCAGTGATTTGGGGACTAGCGGGGGGAATGAGCAGTTCTTC.

This clonotype was counted only a few times. The CDR3 loop is CASSSVALGTDTQYF. The CDR3, as DNA: TGTGCCAGCAGTTCGGTAGCCCTAGGCACAGATACGCAGTATTTT. This rearrangement joins TRBV6-5 to TRBJ2-3; D is uncertain. Trimming cost V 4 bases and J 1 base, with 12 bases left between them. CDR1 is MNHEY, CDR2 SVGAGI, per germline. The CDR3 loop spans 15 amino acids.